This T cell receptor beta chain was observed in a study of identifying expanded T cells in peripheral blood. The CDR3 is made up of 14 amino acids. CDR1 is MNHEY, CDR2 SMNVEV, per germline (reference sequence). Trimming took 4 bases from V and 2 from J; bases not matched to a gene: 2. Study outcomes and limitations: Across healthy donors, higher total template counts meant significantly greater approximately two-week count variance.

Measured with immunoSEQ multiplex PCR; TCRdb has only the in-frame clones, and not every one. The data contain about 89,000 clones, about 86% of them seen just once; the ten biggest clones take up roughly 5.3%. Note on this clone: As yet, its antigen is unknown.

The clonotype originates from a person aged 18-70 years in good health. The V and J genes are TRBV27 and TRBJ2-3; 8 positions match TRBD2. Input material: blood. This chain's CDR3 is CASSSGGYTDTQYF. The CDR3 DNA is TGTGCCAGCAGTTCGGGGGGGTACACAGATACGCAGTATTTT.